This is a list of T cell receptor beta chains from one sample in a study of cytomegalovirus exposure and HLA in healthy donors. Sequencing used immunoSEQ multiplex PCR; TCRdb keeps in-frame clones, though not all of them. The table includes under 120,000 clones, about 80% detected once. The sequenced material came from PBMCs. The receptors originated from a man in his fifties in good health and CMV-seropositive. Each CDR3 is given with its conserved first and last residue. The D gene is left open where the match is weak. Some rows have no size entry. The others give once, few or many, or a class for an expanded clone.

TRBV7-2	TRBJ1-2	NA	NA	TGTGCCAGCAGCCGTATTCAGGGAGGGTATGGCTACACCTTC	CASSRIQGGYGYTF
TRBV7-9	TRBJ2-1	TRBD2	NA	TGTGCCAGCAGCTTCGGACTAGCGGGAGGAAACTATGAGCAGTTCTTC	CASSFGLAGGNYEQFF
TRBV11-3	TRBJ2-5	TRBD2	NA	TGTGCCAGCAGCAAGGGACTATCTCAAGAGACCCAGTACTTC	CASSKGLSQETQYF
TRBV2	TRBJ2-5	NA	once	TGTGCCAGCAGTTTACAAGAGACCCAGTACTTC	CASSLQETQYF
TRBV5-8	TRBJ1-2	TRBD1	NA	TGTGCCAGCAGCTGGGGACAGGGCAATGGCTACACCTTC	CASSWGQGNGYTF
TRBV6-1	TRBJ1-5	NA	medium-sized	TGTGCCAGCAGTTTAGAGGGATGGGATCAGCCCCAGCATTTT	CASSLEGWDQPQHF
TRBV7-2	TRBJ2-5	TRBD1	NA	TGTGCCAGCAGCTCAGAGACAGGGGTGACCCAGTACTTC	CASSSETGVTQYF
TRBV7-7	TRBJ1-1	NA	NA	TGTGCCAGCAGCCCCCTGGGGGGAATGAACACTGAAGCTTTCTTT	CASSPLGGMNTEAFF
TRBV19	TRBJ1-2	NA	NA	TGTGCCAGTACCCATCTGACAGCTCTAGGCTACACCTTC	CASTHLTALGYTF
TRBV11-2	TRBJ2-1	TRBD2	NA	TGTGCCAGCAGCCGGACTAGCGGGGGGGCTTCCTACAATGAGCAGTTCTTC	CASSRTSGGASYNEQFF
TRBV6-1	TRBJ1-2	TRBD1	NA	TGTGCCAGCAGTGAACCCGGGACAGGGGATGGCTACACCTTC	CASSEPGTGDGYTF
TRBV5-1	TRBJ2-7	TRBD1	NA	TGCGCCAGCAACAGGGGACAGGGAAACTCCTACGAGCAGTACTTC	CASNRGQGNSYEQYF
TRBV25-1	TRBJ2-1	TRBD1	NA	TGTGCCAGCAGTGAGGACAGGGCCCCTTACAATGAGCAGTTCTTC	CASSEDRAPYNEQFF
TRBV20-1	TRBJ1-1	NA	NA	TGCAGTGCATGGCACACTGAAGCTTTCTTT	CSAWHTEAFF
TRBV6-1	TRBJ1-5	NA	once	TGTGCCAGCAGTGAAGATCGGGGGGGACTCAATCAGCCCCAGCATTTT	CASSEDRGGLNQPQHF
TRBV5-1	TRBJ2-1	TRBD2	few	TGCGCCAGCAGCATCCCTAGCGGGCTCTACAATGAGCAGTTCTTC	CASSIPSGLYNEQFF
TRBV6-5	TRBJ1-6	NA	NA	TGTGCCAGCAGTTGGGACAACTATAATTCACCCCTCCACTTT	CASSWDNYNSPLHF
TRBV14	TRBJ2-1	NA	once	TGTGCCAGCAGCCGGGACTTCAGCTCCTACAATGAGCAGTTCTTC	CASSRDFSSYNEQFF
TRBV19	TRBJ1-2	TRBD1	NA	TGTGCCAGTAGTCCCGGACAGGGTAGACTATGGTACTATGGCTACACCTTC	CASSPGQGRLWYYGYTF
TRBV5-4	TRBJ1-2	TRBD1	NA	TGTGCCAGCAGCACAGACAGGGCCTATGGCTACACCTTC	CASSTDRAYGYTF
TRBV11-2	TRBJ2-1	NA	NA	TGTGCCAGCAGCTTAGTATCAGGGAACAATGAGCAGTTCTTC	CASSLVSGNNEQFF
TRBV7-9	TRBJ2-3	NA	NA	TGTGCCAGCAGCCCCCGGACAGTCACAGATACGCAGTATTTT	CASSPRTVTDTQYF
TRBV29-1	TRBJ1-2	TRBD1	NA	TGCAGCGTTCCCGGGACAGGGGCGCTCGGAAACTATGGCTACACCTTC	CSVPGTGALGNYGYTF
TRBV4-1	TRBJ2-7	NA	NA	TGCGCCAGCAGCCAGCGCGAGCAGTACTTC	CASSQREQYF
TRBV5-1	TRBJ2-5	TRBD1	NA	TGCGCCAGCAGCCGTACAGGGGCCGCCGAAGAGACCCAGTACTTC	CASSRTGAAEETQYF
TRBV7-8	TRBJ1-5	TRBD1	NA	TGTGCCAGCAGCTTAGTCGGACAGGGGCCGGATCAGCCCCAGCATTTT	CASSLVGQGPDQPQHF
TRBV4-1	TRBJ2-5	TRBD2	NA	TGCGCCAGCAGCCAACTTAGCGGGGGGACAGAGGAGACCCAGTACTTC	CASSQLSGGTEETQYF
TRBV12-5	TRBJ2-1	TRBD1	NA	TGTGCTAGTGGTTCCCGTCCCGGGACAGGGACCAATGAGCAGTTCTTC	CASGSRPGTGTNEQFF
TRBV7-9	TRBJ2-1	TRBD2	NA	TGTGCCAGCAGCTTAACTAGCGGGAACTACAATGAGCAGTTCTTC	CASSLTSGNYNEQFF
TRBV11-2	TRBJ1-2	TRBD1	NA	TGTGCCAGCAGGGGGGACAGACTTAACTATGGCTACACCTTC	CASRGDRLNYGYTF
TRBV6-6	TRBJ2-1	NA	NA	TGTGCCAGCAGAGAAGAGCGGCTGCAGGAGTTCTTC	CASREERLQEFF
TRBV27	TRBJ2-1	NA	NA	TGTGCCAGCAACCAAGGGGGAATCTACAATGAGCAGTTCTTC	CASNQGGIYNEQFF
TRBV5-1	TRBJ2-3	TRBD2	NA	TGCGCCAGCAGCGGCACGGGAGGTGGCTCGCAAGCAGATACGCAGTATTTT	CASSGTGGGSQADTQYF
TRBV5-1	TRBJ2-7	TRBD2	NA	TGCGCCAGCAGCTTGTCTAGCGGGGGGATGATCTACGAGCAGTACTTC	CASSLSSGGMIYEQYF
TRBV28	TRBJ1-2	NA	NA	TGTGCCAGCAGTTACATCAGATATGGCTACACCTTC	CASSYIRYGYTF
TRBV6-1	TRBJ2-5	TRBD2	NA	TGTGCCAGCAGTGAAAATAAGCTAGCGGGAGTGGGGGAGACCCAGTACTTC	CASSENKLAGVGETQYF
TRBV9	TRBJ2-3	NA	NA	TGTGCCAGCAACTCGGGGGGCTTGCCAGATACGCAGTATTTT	CASNSGGLPDTQYF
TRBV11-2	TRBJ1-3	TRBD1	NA	TGTGCCAGCAGCCCAGACAGGGGTCCTGGAAACACCATATATTTT	CASSPDRGPGNTIYF
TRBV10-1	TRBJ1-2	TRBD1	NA	TGCGCCGGACAGGGGTATGGGGGCTACACCTTC	CAGQGYGGYTF
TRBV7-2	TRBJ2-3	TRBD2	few	TGTGCCAGCAGCTTAGCGATTAGCGGGGGCCGAGATACGCAGTATTTT	CASSLAISGGRDTQYF
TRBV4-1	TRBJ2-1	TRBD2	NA	TGCGCCAGCAGCCACTCCAAAAGTATCGGCCTAGCGGACAATGAGCAGTTCTTC	CASSHSKSIGLADNEQFF
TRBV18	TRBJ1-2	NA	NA	TGTGCCAGCTCACCGGGACGGACAGCTAACTATGGCTACACCTTC	CASSPGRTANYGYTF
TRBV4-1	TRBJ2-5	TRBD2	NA	TGCGCCAGCAGCCAAGAGGGCAGCGGGAGGGCCGGTGGAGAGACCCAGTACTTC	CASSQEGSGRAGGETQYF
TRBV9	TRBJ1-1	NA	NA	TGTGCCAGCAGCGTAGGACAGAGGAACACTGAAGCTTTCTTT	CASSVGQRNTEAFF
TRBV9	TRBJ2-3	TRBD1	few	TGTGCCAGCAGCGCCACGGGGACAGAAACAGATACGCAGTATTTT	CASSATGTETDTQYF
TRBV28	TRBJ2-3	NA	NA	TGTGCCAGCAGCCCCGGGGGGCCCACAGATACGCAGTATTTT	CASSPGGPTDTQYF
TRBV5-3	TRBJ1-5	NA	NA	TGTGCCAGAAAGCGGGGAAATCAGCCCCAGCATTTT	CARKRGNQPQHF
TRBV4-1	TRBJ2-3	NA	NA	TGCGCCAGCAGCTACGGGACTTTTACTAGCACAGATACGCAGTATTTT	CASSYGTFTSTDTQYF
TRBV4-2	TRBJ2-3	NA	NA	TGTGCCAGCAGCCAAGATCACAGTAGCACAGATACGCAGTATTTT	CASSQDHSSTDTQYF
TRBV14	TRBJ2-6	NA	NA	TGTGCCAGCAGCCAAGATTTCTACCTCTCTGGGGCCAACGTCCTGACTTTC	CASSQDFYLSGANVLTF
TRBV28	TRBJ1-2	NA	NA	TGTGCCAGCAGTTTGTGGGCAGGGGCAGACTATGGCTACACCTTC	CASSLWAGADYGYTF
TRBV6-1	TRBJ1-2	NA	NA	TGTGCCACCTCCCCGGGTCTTAACTATGGCTACACCTTC	CATSPGLNYGYTF
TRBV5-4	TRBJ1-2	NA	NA	TGTGCCAGCAGCTTGACACCCAACTATGGCTACACCTTC	CASSLTPNYGYTF